This paragraph reports one T cell receptor beta chain. Its antigen is not known. The junction departs from the called germline gene at one end, perhaps through a read error. From the germline J gene comes the end of the CDR3, since the read stops 3 residues before it. The CDR3 loop spans 17 amino acids. The germline gives CDR1 LGHNA, CDR2 YNFKEQ. These data come from a study of T cells in women clearing cervical HPV infection. Looking at the study overall: Cases were women with histologically confirmed HPV16-related CIN3 or worse, including a couple of invasive cancers. For cases, blood was sampled a median roughly 150 days after lesion detection, interquartile range roughly 90 to 210 days. Study-wide results and caveats: A classifier using richness and V gene abundances reached an AUC of roughly 0.8.

immunoSEQ multiplex PCR used an average of roughly 1,300 ng genomic DNA. The protocol was immunoSEQ multiplex PCR, while the TCRdb copy is restricted to in-frame clones and leaves out a portion. The sample has just over 20,000 clones. The sample comprised blood buffy coat. This sequence was found in a woman between 18 and 70 years old with a cervical HPV16 infection that either progressed to CIN3+ or cleared (not recorded which). V gene TRBV4-2 combines with J gene TRBJ2-1; the match to TRBD1 covers 9 bases. CDR3 amino acids: CASSQYRDREYKGEQFF. Incomplete CDR3 DNA: TGCGCCAGCAGCCAATACCGGGACAGGGAGTACAAGGGTGAG.